This T cell receptor beta chain stems from a study of OX40 agonist ivuxolimab in advanced cancers. Study summary: Recorded diagnoses for dose-escalation patients were hepatocellular carcinoma, melanoma, renal cell or head and neck cancer. Participants, 70% to 90% male, averaged approximately 65 years of age, ranging from roughly 23 to 90. Enrollees could have had prior anti-PD-1, anti-PD-L1 or anti-CTLA-4 therapy, which 40% had received. Study-level results: Relative to CD4+ cells, CD8+ T cells on average had more expanded clones.

This CDR3 is 11 amino acids long. Trimming removed 8 bases at V and 0 bases at J, with 4 bases between. Germline lookup yields CDR1 MDHEN and CDR2 SYDVKM. The protocol was immunoSEQ multiplex PCR, while the TCRdb copy is restricted to in-frame clones and leaves out a portion. The data show around 18,000 clones, about 80% seen once. Points on this clone: As yet, its antigen is unknown.

The origin of this receptor is an adult with an advanced solid tumor such as melanoma, head and neck, liver or kidney cancer. The source was CD4+ or CD8+ T cells sorted from blood, collected in a trial of the OX40 agonist ivuxolimab. The chain carries TRBV28 and TRBJ1-1; no clear D. The CDR3 sequence: CASVMNTEAFF. In nucleotides, the CDR3 is TGTGCCAGCGTCATGAACACTGAAGCTTTCTTT.